The T cell receptor beta chain described here comes from a study of blood T cell repertoires in COVID-19. For the study at large: COVID-19 samples collected from the United States, Italy and Spain covered acute and convalescent phases. Sample material is recorded as cDNA or gDNA derived from T cells, B-cell-depleted T cells, or PBMCs.

Patients in Seattle were enrolled during active infection, then followed longitudinally. Per the original methods: Estimates of nucleated cell counts were drawn from the amplification of reference gene primers. Sequencing was performed with immunoSEQ multiplex PCR; in TCRdb, only in-frame clones are kept and a portion is missing. D and trimming were read from the DNA, whereas the V and J calls and clone size are those reported in that table. The table shows approximately 250,000 clones, with 80% to 90% occurring only once. This CDR3 has 14 amino acids. The V end was cut by 1 base, the J end by 5 bases, with 12 bases between. Germline V gene data show CDR1 as MNHEY and CDR2 as SVGAGI.

The specimen was peripheral blood. The sequence was obtained from a woman aged 65 to 85 with COVID-19, enrolled during active disease. This rearrangement joins TRBV6-5 to TRBJ2-7, with D possibly TRBD2 on 6 matching bases. CDR3 DNA: TGTGCCAGCAGTTACTACGGGAGTGAAGACGAGCAGTACTTC. Protein: CASSYYGSEDEQYF.